This T cell receptor (beta chain) was sequenced in a study of T cell changes during pregnancy in multiple sclerosis. Germline assignment: CDR1 SGHTA and CDR2 FQGNSA. Unmatched junction bases numbered 6, after V lost 1 base and J lost 5 bases. This CDR3 comprises 15 residues. The repertoire was sequenced with immunoSEQ multiplex PCR; TCRdb's copy has only in-frame clones and lacks some. The table lists about 64,000 clones, roughly 92% of them singletons, with more than 1.2% in the top ten. Sequenced material: peripheral blood, taken in the second trimester of pregnancy. This clonotype was obtained from a female donor with multiple sclerosis, enrolled in a pregnancy study. The chain uses TRBV7-2 and TRBJ2-3, with 7 bases matching TRBD2. CDR3 protein: CASSLVAREKDTQYF. The DNA for the CDR3 is TGTGCCAGCAGCTTAGTTGCGCGGGAGAAAGATACGCAGTATTTT. Drawing the rest from reference TRBV7-2 and TRBJ2-3, the complete variable domain is GAGVSQSPSNKVTEKGKDVELRCDPISGHTALYWYRQSLGQGLEFLIYFQGNSAPDKSGLPSDRFSAERTGGSVSTLTIQRTQQEDSAVYLCASSLVAREKDTQYFGPGTRLTVL.